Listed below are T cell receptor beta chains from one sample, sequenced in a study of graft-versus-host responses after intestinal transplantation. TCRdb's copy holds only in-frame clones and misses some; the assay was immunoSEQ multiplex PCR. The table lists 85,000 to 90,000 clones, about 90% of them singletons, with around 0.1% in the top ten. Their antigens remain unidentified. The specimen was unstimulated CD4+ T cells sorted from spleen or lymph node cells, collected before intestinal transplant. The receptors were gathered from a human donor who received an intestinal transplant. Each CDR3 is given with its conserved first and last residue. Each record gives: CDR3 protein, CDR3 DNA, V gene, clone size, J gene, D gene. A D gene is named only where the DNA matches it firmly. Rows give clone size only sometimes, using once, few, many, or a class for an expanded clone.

CDR3: CASSTRQNTEAFF
DNA: TGTGCCAGCAGCACCCGACAGAACACTGAAGCTTTCTTT
V: TRBV7-6
size: .
J: TRBJ1-1
D: .

CDR3: CASSYRRNTEAFF
DNA: TGTGCCAGCAGTTACCGGAGGAACACTGAAGCTTTCTTT
V: TRBV6-5
size: .
J: TRBJ1-1
D: .

CDR3: CASTAQPAWGDEQFF
DNA: TGTGCCAGCACTGCCCAACCGGCGTGGGGCGATGAGCAGTTCTTC
V: TRBV6-6
size: .
J: TRBJ2-1
D: .

CDR3: CASSWAGDVSPLHF
DNA: TGTGCCAGCAGTTGGGCAGGGGATGTGTCACCCCTCCACTTT
V: TRBV27
size: .
J: TRBJ1-6
D: .

CDR3: CATSREGQGIYEQYF
DNA: TGTGCCACCAGCAGAGAGGGACAGGGGATATACGAGCAGTACTTC
V: TRBV15
size: .
J: TRBJ2-7
D: TRBD1

CDR3: CASSSLNPDQPQHF
DNA: TGTGCCAGCAGTTCCCTGAATCCAGATCAGCCCCAGCATTTT
V: TRBV25-1
size: .
J: TRBJ1-5
D: .

CDR3: CASMGPPNSPLHF
DNA: TGTGCCAGCATGGGGCCGCCTAATTCACCCCTCCACTTT
V: TRBV2
size: .
J: TRBJ1-6
D: .

CDR3: CASRDSDYEQYF
DNA: TGTGCCAGCCGGGACAGTGACTACGAGCAGTACTTC
V: TRBV6-1
size: .
J: TRBJ2-7
D: TRBD1

CDR3: CASSPLAGGTYEQYF
DNA: TGTGCCAGTTCACCACTAGCGGGGGGAACCTACGAGCAGTACTTC
V: TRBV18
size: .
J: TRBJ2-7
D: TRBD2

CDR3: CASSPWTSGGAGGELFF
DNA: TGTGCCAGCAGCCCTTGGACTAGCGGGGGGGCCGGCGGGGAGCTGTTTTTT
V: TRBV7-3
size: .
J: TRBJ2-2
D: TRBD2

CDR3: CASSWDYRYEQYF
DNA: TGTGCCAGCAGCTGGGACTACCGCTACGAGCAGTACTTC
V: TRBV7-2
size: .
J: TRBJ2-7
D: TRBD2

CDR3: CASSGATDRNEQFF
DNA: TGCGCCAGCAGTGGGGCGACAGACCGCAATGAGCAGTTCTTC
V: TRBV10-1
size: once
J: TRBJ2-1
D: .

CDR3: CASSLGLAGGPETQYF
DNA: TGCGCCAGCAGCTTGGGACTAGCGGGGGGGCCGGAGACCCAGTACTTC
V: TRBV5-1
size: .
J: TRBJ2-5
D: TRBD2

CDR3: CSVEQNEKLFF
DNA: TGCAGCGTTGAACAGAATGAAAAACTGTTTTTT
V: TRBV29-1
size: few
J: TRBJ1-4
D: .

CDR3: CASSIVLGQTYEQYF
DNA: TGTGCCAGTAGTATAGTGCTGGGACAGACCTACGAGCAGTACTTC
V: TRBV19
size: .
J: TRBJ2-7
D: TRBD1

CDR3: CASTLGGTSGAPRVGEQFF
DNA: TGTGCCAGCACTCTAGGGGGGACTAGCGGGGCCCCCCGGGTGGGGGAGCAGTTCTTC
V: TRBV11-2
size: once
J: TRBJ2-1
D: TRBD2

CDR3: CSVGGQKSYEQYF
DNA: TGCAGCGTTGGGGGACAGAAGTCCTACGAGCAGTACTTC
V: TRBV29-1
size: .
J: TRBJ2-7
D: TRBD1

CDR3: CASSPRTDNYGYTF
DNA: TGTGCCAGCTCACCCAGGACAGACAACTATGGCTACACCTTC
V: TRBV18
size: once
J: TRBJ1-2
D: .

CDR3: CASSVAPSATYNEQFF
DNA: TGTGCCAGCAGCGTAGCCCCTAGCGCCACCTACAATGAGCAGTTCTTC
V: TRBV9
size: .
J: TRBJ2-1
D: .

CDR3: CASSSGQGSTGHSPLHF
DNA: TGCGCCAGCAGCTCGGGACAGGGTTCGACGGGGCATTCACCCCTCCACTTT
V: TRBV5-1
size: .
J: TRBJ1-6
D: TRBD1

CDR3: CASSSGGGYNEQFF
DNA: TGCGCCAGCAGTAGCGGGGGGGGCTACAATGAGCAGTTCTTC
V: TRBV10-1
size: .
J: TRBJ2-1
D: TRBD2

CDR3: CASSSKDWYMNTEAFF
DNA: TGTGCCAGTAGTAGTAAAGACTGGTACATGAACACTGAAGCTTTCTTT
V: TRBV19
size: .
J: TRBJ1-1
D: .

CDR3: CASSKSMDSSYNEQFF
DNA: TGTGCCAGCAGCAAGTCGATGGACAGCTCCTACAATGAGCAGTTCTTC
V: TRBV13
size: .
J: TRBJ2-1
D: .

CDR3: CARSLTYRDRGRGYGYTF
DNA: TGTGCCAGAAGCTTGACATACCGGGACAGGGGGCGAGGCTATGGCTACACCTTC
V: TRBV5-3
size: .
J: TRBJ1-2
D: TRBD1

CDR3: CASSPPGQGGHEQYF
DNA: TGCGCCAGCAGCCCACCGGGACAGGGTGGCCACGAGCAGTACTTC
V: TRBV5-1
size: .
J: TRBJ2-7
D: TRBD1

CDR3: CASSYTAGGLTDTQYF
DNA: TGTGCCAGCAGTTACACGGCGGGGGGGCTCACAGATACGCAGTATTTT
V: TRBV6-5
size: .
J: TRBJ2-3
D: TRBD2

CDR3: CASSDHYRAFQGGELFF
DNA: TGTGCCAGCAGTGATCACTACAGGGCATTTCAGGGCGGGGAGCTGTTTTTT
V: TRBV9
size: .
J: TRBJ2-2
D: .

CDR3: CASSYSSSLGAGEQYF
DNA: TGTGCCAGCAGTTACTCGTCCTCCCTAGGGGCTGGAGAGCAGTACTTC
V: TRBV6-5
size: .
J: TRBJ2-7
D: .

CDR3: CASSWTVGGELFF
DNA: TGTGCCAGCAGCTGGACAGTCGGCGGGGAGCTGTTTTTT
V: TRBV5-5
size: .
J: TRBJ2-2
D: .

CDR3: CASRRGDNEKLFF
DNA: TGTGCCAGCAGGAGAGGAGATAATGAAAAACTGTTTTTT
V: TRBV9
size: .
J: TRBJ1-4
D: .

CDR3: CASRGGGDSYEQYF
DNA: TGCGCCAGCAGGGGCGGCGGGGACTCCTACGAGCAGTACTTC
V: TRBV5-1
size: .
J: TRBJ2-7
D: .

CDR3: CASSHGLQNYGYTF
DNA: TGTGCCAGCAGCCATGGGCTCCAGAACTATGGCTACACCTTC
V: TRBV7-9
size: .
J: TRBJ1-2
D: .

CDR3: CASSLGGGSSGNTIYF
DNA: TGCGCCAGCAGCTTGGGCGGTGGGAGCTCTGGAAACACCATATATTTT
V: TRBV5-1
size: .
J: TRBJ1-3
D: .

CDR3: CASSPGLAGDNEQFF
DNA: TGTGCCAGCTCACCCGGACTAGCGGGGGACAATGAGCAGTTCTTC
V: TRBV18
size: once
J: TRBJ2-1
D: TRBD2

CDR3: CASSLVAYGYTF
DNA: TGTGCCAGCAGCTTAGTAGCCTATGGCTACACCTTC
V: TRBV11-2
size: .
J: TRBJ1-2
D: .

CDR3: CASSSGGPGETQYF
DNA: TGCGCCAGCAGCTCGGGGGGGCCGGGTGAGACCCAGTACTTC
V: TRBV5-1
size: .
J: TRBJ2-5
D: TRBD2

CDR3: CASSFQGTSGNTIYF
DNA: TGTGCCAGCAGCTTCCAGGGGACCTCTGGAAACACCATATATTTT
V: TRBV5-5
size: .
J: TRBJ1-3
D: .

CDR3: CASSTANTGELFF
DNA: TGTGCCAGCAGCACAGCGAACACCGGGGAGCTGTTTTTT
V: TRBV11-2
size: .
J: TRBJ2-2
D: .

CDR3: CATRTRGYYEQYF
DNA: TGTGCCACCCGGACTAGGGGGTACTACGAGCAGTACTTC
V: TRBV6-1
size: few
J: TRBJ2-7
D: .

CDR3: CASSPGGGTDTQYF
DNA: TGTGCCAGCAGCCCTGGGGGGGGCACAGATACGCAGTATTTT
V: TRBV7-3
size: .
J: TRBJ2-3
D: TRBD2

CDR3: CASSYGGMGDTQYF
DNA: TGTGCCAGCAGCTATGGCGGGATGGGGGATACGCAGTATTTT
V: TRBV7-9
size: .
J: TRBJ2-3
D: .

CDR3: CASSLVDRGGNEQFF
DNA: TGTGCCAGCAGCTTGGTGGACAGGGGTGGGAATGAGCAGTTCTTC
V: TRBV5-8
size: .
J: TRBJ2-1
D: TRBD1

CDR3: CASSLDGGTQYF
DNA: TGTGCTAGCAGCTTAGACGGGGGTACGCAGTATTTT
V: TRBV7-7
size: .
J: TRBJ2-3
D: .